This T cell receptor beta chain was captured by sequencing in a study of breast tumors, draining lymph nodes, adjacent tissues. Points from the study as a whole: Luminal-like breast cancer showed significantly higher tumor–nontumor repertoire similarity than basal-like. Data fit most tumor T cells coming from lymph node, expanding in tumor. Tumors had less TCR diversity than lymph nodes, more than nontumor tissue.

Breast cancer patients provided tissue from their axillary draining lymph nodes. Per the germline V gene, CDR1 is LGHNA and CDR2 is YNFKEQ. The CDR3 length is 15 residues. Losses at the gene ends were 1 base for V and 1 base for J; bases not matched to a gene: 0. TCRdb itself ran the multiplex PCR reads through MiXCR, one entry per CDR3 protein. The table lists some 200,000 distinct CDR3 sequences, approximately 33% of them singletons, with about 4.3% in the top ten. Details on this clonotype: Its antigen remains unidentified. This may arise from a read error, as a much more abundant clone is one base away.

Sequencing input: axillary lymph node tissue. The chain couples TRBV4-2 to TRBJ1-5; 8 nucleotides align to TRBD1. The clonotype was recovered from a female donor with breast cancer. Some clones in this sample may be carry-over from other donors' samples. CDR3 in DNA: TGTGCCAGCAGCCAAGGGACAGGGAGCAATCAGCCCCAGCATTTT. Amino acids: CASSQGTGSNQPQHF.